These 12 T cell receptor beta chains were sequenced from one sample in a study of CD8 T cells in Susac syndrome. cDNA came from about 0.5 to 1 ug RNA primed by random hexamers. Each CDR3 protein is one row after TCRdb ran MiXCR on the immunoSEQ multiplex PCR reads. The data contain about 75,000 distinct CDR3 sequences, roughly 94% of them singletons. Sequencing was carried out using CD8+ T cells from PBMCs. The source is a human donor with Susac syndrome.

This clonotype was found once. This CDR3 is CSAWTASTDTQYF. The CDR3 DNA sequence: TGCAGTGCCTGGACAGCTAGCACAGATACGCAGTATTTT. J is TRBJ2-3 and V is TRBV20-1, with D maybe TRBD1 (6 bases). Per germline, CDR1 DFQATT and CDR2 SNEGSKA (reference sequence). V was pared by 6 bases and J by 0 bases, with 10 bases between. The CDR3 consists of 13 residues.

The chain carries TRBV5-6 and TRBJ1-6; D unresolved. The length of the CDR3 is 15 residues. Per the germline V gene, CDR1 is SGHDT and CDR2 is YYEEEE. Trimming cost V 1 base and J 3 bases, with 8 bases left between them. The CDR3 is CASSLHEFYNSPLHF. The CDR3 bases are TGTGCCAGCAGCTTGCACGAATTCTATAATTCACCCCTCCACTTT.

The chain combines TRBV5-1 with TRBJ2-1; D gene uncertain. Germline V gene lookup returns CDR1 SGHRS and CDR2 YFSETQ. V gave up 3 bases and J gave up 8 bases, with 9 bases separating them. The length of the CDR3 is 12 residues. The CDR3 loop reads CASSSNSHEQFF. CDR3 DNA: TGCGCCAGCAGCTCAAACAGCCATGAGCAGTTCTTC. The variable domain in full, with the rest retrieved from reference TRBV5-1 and TRBJ2-1, is KAGVTQTPRYLIKTRGQQVTLSCSPISGHRSVSWYQQTPGQGLQFLFEYFSETQRNKGNFPGRFSGRQFSNSRSEMNVSTLELGDSALYLCASSSNSHEQFFGPGTRLTVL.

This sequence joins TRBV24-1 and TRBJ2-3, with D unresolved. The germline V gene has CDR1 KGHDR and CDR2 SFDVKD. CDR3 size: 11 residues. The V gene lost 9 bases and the J gene lost 6 bases, with 9 bases spanning the gap. The CDR3 DNA reads TGTGCCACCCATTGGGTGGATACGCAGTATTTT. It encodes CATHWVDTQYF.

CDR3 nucleotides: TGTGCCAGCAGCCAGCGCCAGGGTCGCGGGGAGCTGTTTTTT. It specifies CASSQRQGRGELFF. The rearrangement joins TRBV3-1 to TRBJ2-2; a possible D gene is TRBD1 (5 bases). The CDR3 runs 14 residues. Trimming left V 3 bases short and J 7 bases short, with 12 bases between. The germline V gene has CDR1 LGHDT and CDR2 YNNKEL (reference sequence).

The J gene is TRBJ1-5, the V gene TRBV14; D possibly corresponds to TRBD1 (6 bases). V was clipped by 4 bases and J by 7 bases, with 11 bases between them. This CDR3 contains 13 residues. CDR1 is SGHDN, CDR2 FVKESK, per germline. CDR3 region: CASSLGGTQPQHF. The CDR3 nucleotides read TGTGCCAGCAGCCTTGGGGGGACACAGCCCCAGCATTTT.

The chain uses TRBV7-6 and TRBJ1-1; a possible D gene is TRBD1 (6 bases). Germline CDR1 SGHVS, CDR2 FNYEAQ. The germline V and J ends were trimmed by 5 bases and 1 base, with 11 bases remaining between them. CDR3 length: 14 residues. The CDR3: CASSPGHANTEAFF. The CDR3 DNA reads as TGTGCCAGCAGCCCGGGACACGCGAACACTGAAGCTTTCTTT.

This rearrangement joins TRBV9 to TRBJ1-2; D not resolved. CDR1 and CDR2 (germline): SGDLS, YYNGEE. CDR3 size: 11 residues. V lost 7 bases and J 8 bases, leaving 12 bases between the germline ends. The CDR3 sequence is CASYSGLGYTF. As DNA, the CDR3 is TGTGCCAGCTATTCAGGTTTGGGCTACACCTTC. The variable domain in full, completed from reference TRBV9 and TRBJ1-2, reads DSGVTQTPKHLITATGQRVTLRCSPRSGDLSVYWYQQSLDQGLQFLIQYYNGEERAKGNILERFSAQQFPDLHSELNLSSLELGDSALYFCASYSGLGYTFGSGTRLTVV.

This chain connects TRBV9 to TRBJ2-1, with 11 bases aligning to TRBD2. CDR3 length: 17 amino acids. The germline CDR1 and CDR2 sequences are SGDLS and YYNGEE. V shed 0 bases and J 4 bases; nucleotides not matched to a gene: 6. CDR3 sequence reads: CASSVGPLAGGYNEQFF. CDR3 nucleotides: TGTGCCAGCAGCGTAGGACCTCTAGCGGGGGGATACAATGAGCAGTTCTTC.

The V gene is TRBV28, the J gene TRBJ1-5, with D possibly being TRBD1 (5 bases). The ends were cut back, 2 bases at V and 0 bases at J, with 11 bases in the middle. The CDR3 consists of 16 residues. Germline V gene lookup returns CDR1 MDHEN and CDR2 SYDVKM. This chain's CDR3 is CASSLKGIYSNQPQHF. For the CDR3, the DNA is TGTGCCAGCAGTTTAAAGGGGATCTATAGCAATCAGCCCCAGCATTTT.

The V and J genes are TRBV12-3 or TRBV12-4 and TRBJ2-3; 7 positions agree with TRBD2. The CDR3 sequence is 15 residues long. V lost 5 bases, J lost 2 bases, and 7 bases stayed unmatched. Here the CDR3 reads CASSHMRGYTDTQYF. The CDR3 DNA sequence: TGTGCCAGCAGTCACATGCGGGGGTACACAGATACGCAGTATTTT.

This sequence joins TRBV7-3 and TRBJ1-2; possibly TRBD1 for D (6 bases). Germline assignment: CDR1 SGHTA and CDR2 FQGTGA. The V end was cut by 5 bases, the J end by 5 bases, with 15 bases between. CDR3 length: 14 residues. CDR3 amino acids: CASSPAAGAYGYTF. For the CDR3, the DNA is TGTGCCAGCAGCCCCGCCGCAGGGGCGTATGGCTACACCTTC.